This TCR beta chain came from a study of cytotoxic CD8 clonotypes in ibrutinib-treated CLL. Whole-study context: Roughly 10 relapsed/refractory, roughly 16 treatment-naive; roughly 17 IGHV unmutated.

Genomic DNA in an amount of about 2 micrograms was extracted from cryopreserved PBMCs and used for the preparation of TCR beta libraries. Regarding this clone: No antigen is known for it.

With sequencing, the targeted depth ranged from 1 in 200,000 to 1 in 1 million T cells. Repertoires were generated with immunoSEQ multiplex PCR, while TCRdb's copy carries only in-frame clones and drops some. The table includes 70,000 to 80,000 clones, roughly 85% detected once. CDR3 length: 14 amino acids. Germline CDR1 SGDLS, CDR2 YYNGEE. With V trimmed by 7 bases and J by 8 bases, 10 bases remained unmatched. Study outcomes and limitations: Clonality showed a rise at ibrutinib response that reversed toward baseline at progression.

The chain combines TRBV9 with TRBJ2-1, with 9 bases aligning to TRBD2. This TCR came from a human donor with chronic lymphocytic leukemia. The sequencing here drew on PBMCs, taken after 24 months of ibrutinib treatment. The CDR3 sequence is CASQTQLAGDEQFF. The CDR3 bases are TGTGCCAGCCAAACACAATTAGCGGGAGATGAGCAGTTCTTC.